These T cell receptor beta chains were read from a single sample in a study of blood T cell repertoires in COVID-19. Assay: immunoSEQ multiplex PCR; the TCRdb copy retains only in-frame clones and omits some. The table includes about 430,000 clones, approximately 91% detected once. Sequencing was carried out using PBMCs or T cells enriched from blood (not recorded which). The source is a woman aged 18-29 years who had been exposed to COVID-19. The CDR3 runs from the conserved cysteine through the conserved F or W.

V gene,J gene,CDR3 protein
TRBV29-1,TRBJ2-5,CSVEDPLEGAETQYF
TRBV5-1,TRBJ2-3,CASRLAPYTDTQYF
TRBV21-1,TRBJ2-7,CASSKGGQPLIFYEQYF
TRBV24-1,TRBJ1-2,CATSETGTGGLIYGYTF
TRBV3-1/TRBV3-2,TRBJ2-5,CASSQQQETQYF
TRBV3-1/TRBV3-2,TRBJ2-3,CASSPGTSGTDTQYF
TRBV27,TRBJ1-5,CASSRTGGEGNQPQHF
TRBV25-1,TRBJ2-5,CASSSGQRETQYF
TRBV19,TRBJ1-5,CASQIWGPGNNQPQHF
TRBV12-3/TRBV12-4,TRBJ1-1,CASSNDTTEAFF
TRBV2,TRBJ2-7,CASLMTGTWEQYF
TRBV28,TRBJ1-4,CASSLLGQTNEKLFF
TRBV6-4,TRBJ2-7,CASSDPQRSTYEQYF
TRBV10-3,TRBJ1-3,CAIRGQGVGNTIYF
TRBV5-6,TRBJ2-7,CASSLSGRTYEQYF
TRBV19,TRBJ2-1,CASSITGVPYNEQFF
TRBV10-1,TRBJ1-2,CASSESLDRGRNYGYTF
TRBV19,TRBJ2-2,CASRSFSNTGELFF
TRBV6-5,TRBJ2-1,CASRPGQGYYNEQFF
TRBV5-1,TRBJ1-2,CATSVGGGDGYTF
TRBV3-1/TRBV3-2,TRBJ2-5,CASSQGLRHQYF
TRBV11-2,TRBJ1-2,CASSWGAGGSYGYTF
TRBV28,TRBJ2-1,CASSSPDRPYNEQFF
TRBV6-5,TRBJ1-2,CASSLREGGYTF
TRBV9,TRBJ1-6,CASSVAGGPDSPLHF
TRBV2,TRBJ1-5,CASSDGQGDQPQHF
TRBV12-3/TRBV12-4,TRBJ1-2,CASSLDSYGYTF
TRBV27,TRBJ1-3,CASSLSRQSGDTIYF
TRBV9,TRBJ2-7,CASSVMGASYEQYF
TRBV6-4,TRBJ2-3,CASSTGTSTDTQYF
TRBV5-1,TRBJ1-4,CASSLTPGTAEKLFF
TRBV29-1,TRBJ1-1,CSVEVGTQEAFF
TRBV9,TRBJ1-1,CASSVGGLQGGRTEAFF
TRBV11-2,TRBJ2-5,CASSSLPGDREQETQYF
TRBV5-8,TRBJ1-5,CASSFTTSIRGLSNQPQHF
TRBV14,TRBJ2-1,CASSQVLFPNEQFF
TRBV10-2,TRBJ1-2,CASTRGTGVGYTF
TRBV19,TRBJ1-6,CASSPLGQAHYNSPLHF
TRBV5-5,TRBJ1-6,CASSLGPGHGSPLHF
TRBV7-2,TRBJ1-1,CASSNPGRAGFF
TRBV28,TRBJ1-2,CASTQGDRGGNYGYTF
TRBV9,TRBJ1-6,CASSDRQGTSLYNSPLHF
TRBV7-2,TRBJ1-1,CASSETESSEAFF
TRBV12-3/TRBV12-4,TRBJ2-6,CASRLPGANVLTF
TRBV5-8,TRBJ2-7,CASSLRQVIHEQYF
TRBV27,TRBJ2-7,CASSLDAGSYEQYF
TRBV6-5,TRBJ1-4,CASSPGQATNEKLFF
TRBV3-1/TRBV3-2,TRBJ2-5,CASSQGQGVGETQYF
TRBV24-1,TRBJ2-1,CATSDRIGLAGGGEQFF
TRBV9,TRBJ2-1,CASREPGLADNEQFF
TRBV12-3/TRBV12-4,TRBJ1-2,CASSLGAGYGYTF